A selection of T cell receptor beta chains follows, all from one sample in a study of T cell responses to AZD1222 COVID-19 vaccine. Some clones are missing from TCRdb's copy, which holds only in-frame ones; the method was immunoSEQ multiplex PCR. This sample has 160,000 or so clones; approximately 90% occur once, and the top ten carry less than 2%. Sequencing was performed on peripheral blood, taken on day 0 of AZD1222 vaccination. These receptors came from an adult in good health. CDR3s leave out the opening cysteine and the closing phenylalanine or tryptophan. Fields, in order: V gene, D gene, CDR3 protein. D genes are given only for firm matches.

>TRBV28|NA
ASSLQPANTGELF
>TRBV19|TRBD1
ASSMNPTGSEQPQH
>TRBV7-8|TRBD1
ASSFIEWAATGVDEKLF
>TRBV28|NA
ASSLRGVYQPQH
>TRBV11-2|NA
ASSPWTDSEQY
>TRBV9|NA
ASSPTGHSNQPQH
>TRBV4-1|NA
ASSPGPSSYEQY
>TRBV9|NA
ASSVEEYYNEQF
>TRBV7-3|NA
ASSLIGNRKASYNEQF
>TRBV5-1|TRBD1
ASSSQTGRGNTIY
>TRBV2|TRBD1
ASRVDRRNAEAF
>TRBV7-3|NA
ASSSKPYTGELF
>TRBV19|TRBD2
ASKLAGGHTGELF
>TRBV27|NA
ASHHTHTSYEQY
>TRBV3-1/TRBV3-2|NA
ASSQTGPNQPQH
>TRBV7-8|NA
ASSLAPGFNQPQH
>TRBV27|TRBD2
ASSLIRTSGLETQY
>TRBV19|NA
ASSIVTASNQPQH
>TRBV3-1/TRBV3-2|NA
ASSQAQGTRETQY
>TRBV6-5|NA
ASSYSRDNSPLH
>TRBV7-2|NA
ASTTALNTEAF
>TRBV7-9|NA
ASSLGTAYGYT
>TRBV28|NA
ASSLTSTKNIQY
>TRBV7-8|NA
ASSLRATNPSQPQH
>TRBV9|NA
ASSAAQGYEQY
>TRBV28|TRBD2
ASSSGLAGGPSYNEQF
>TRBV7-3|NA
ASSLRVAYVTDTQY
>TRBV5-1|NA
ASSLVVPGELF
>TRBV5-6|NA
ASSLAFRGPAQY
>TRBV20-1|NA
SASYRDEQY
>TRBV18|NA
ASSPDLGYNQPQH
>TRBV5-1|TRBD2
ASSSGGAAYEQY
>TRBV11-2|NA
ASSQRGGQVTDTQY
>TRBV27|NA
ASSLRWAGGFYEQY
>TRBV7-2|NA
ASSLIASVDEQF
>TRBV27|NA
ASSLTGEGGNQPQH
>TRBV7-8|TRBD1
ASSAYRGTTNEKLF
>TRBV2|TRBD1
ASSGQGASNQPQH
>TRBV2|TRBD1
ASRKFGTAQTYEQY
>TRBV9|NA
ASSVIGSETQY
>TRBV19|NA
ASTSTETYEQY
>TRBV7-6|NA
ASSLEIADSYEQY
>TRBV6-5|TRBD2
ASSPWTSGDNEQF
>TRBV11-3|NA
ASSMDRLSTGELF
>TRBV28|NA
ASNKGGEGSYEQY
>TRBV7-2|TRBD2
ASSPGTSELYNEQF
>TRBV10-3|TRBD1
AIRGTGGENTEAF
>TRBV2|NA
ASSGDPYEQY
>TRBV25-1|NA
ASSWAEGFEQY
>TRBV29-1|NA
SILRGTQY
>TRBV9|TRBD2
ASSVASGRRGGQY
>TRBV5-4|TRBD2
ASSLAGTSGIYEQY
>TRBV15|NA
ATSRGMTGTNTGELF
>TRBV6-5|NA
ASSLASCEQY
>TRBV12-5|TRBD2
ASGFWTSDTGELF